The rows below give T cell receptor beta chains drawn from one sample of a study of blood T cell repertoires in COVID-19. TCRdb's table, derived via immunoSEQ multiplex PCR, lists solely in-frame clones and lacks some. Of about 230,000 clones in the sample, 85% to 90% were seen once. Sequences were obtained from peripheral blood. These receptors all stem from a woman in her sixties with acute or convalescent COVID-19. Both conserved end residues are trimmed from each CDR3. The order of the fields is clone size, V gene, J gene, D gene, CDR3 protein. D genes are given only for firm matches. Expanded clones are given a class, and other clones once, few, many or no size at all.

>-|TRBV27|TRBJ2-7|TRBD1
ASSFGGTATYEQY
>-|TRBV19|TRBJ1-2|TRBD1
ASSPRTGGYGYT
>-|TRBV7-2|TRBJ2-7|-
ATNQAGSSYEQY
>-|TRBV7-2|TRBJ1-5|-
ASSLARDNQPQH
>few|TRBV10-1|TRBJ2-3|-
ASSDSRDTQY
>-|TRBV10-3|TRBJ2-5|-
AISTGERETQY
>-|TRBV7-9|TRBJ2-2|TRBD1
ASSLTGVYTGELF
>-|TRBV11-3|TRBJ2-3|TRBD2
ASSLGRSGRTDTQY
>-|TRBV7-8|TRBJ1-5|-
ASSLARTRARQPQH
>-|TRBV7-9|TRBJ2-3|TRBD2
ASSRTSGRTDTQY
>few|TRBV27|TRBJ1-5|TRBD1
ASSDRENQPQH
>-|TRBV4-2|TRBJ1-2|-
ASSPMGGGYGYT
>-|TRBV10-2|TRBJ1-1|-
ASRPQLNTEAF
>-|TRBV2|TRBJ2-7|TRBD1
ASRRSLIRDSSYEQY
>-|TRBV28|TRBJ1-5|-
ASTTGGAGPQPQH
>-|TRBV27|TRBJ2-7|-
ASSSIEGAYEQY
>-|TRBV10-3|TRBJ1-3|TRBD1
ATADRGLGNTIY
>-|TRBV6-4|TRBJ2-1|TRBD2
ASSDWKREGLAYNEQF
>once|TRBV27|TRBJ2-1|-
ASRGLTTPTNEQF
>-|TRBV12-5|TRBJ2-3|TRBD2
ASGRGITDTQY
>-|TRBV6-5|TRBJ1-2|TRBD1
ATRTGNLYGYT
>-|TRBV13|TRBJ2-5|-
ASSLWRQETQY
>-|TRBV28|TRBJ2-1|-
ASSFGGSYNEQF
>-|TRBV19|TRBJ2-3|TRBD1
ASTPTGSTDTQY
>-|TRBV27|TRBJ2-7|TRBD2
ASSDSGKTSGGPYEQY
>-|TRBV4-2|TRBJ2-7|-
ASSQGTYSYEQY
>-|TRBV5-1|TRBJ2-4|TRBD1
ASSLVGQGDGVGKNIQY
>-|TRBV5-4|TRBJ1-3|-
ASSLEAATGNTIY
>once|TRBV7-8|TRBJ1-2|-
ASSLADARGRYGYT
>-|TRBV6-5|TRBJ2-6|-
ASRTGGSGANVLT
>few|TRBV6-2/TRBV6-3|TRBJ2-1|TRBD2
ASSSPGLGYNEQF
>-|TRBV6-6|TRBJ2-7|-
ASSWMPQSSYEQY
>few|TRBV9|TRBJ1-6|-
ASSVDQGGNNSPLH
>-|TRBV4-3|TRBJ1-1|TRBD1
ASSHPGQGAEAF
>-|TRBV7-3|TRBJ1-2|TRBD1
ASSLTTGGLGYT
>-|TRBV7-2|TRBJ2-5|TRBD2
ASSSRGGGAETQY
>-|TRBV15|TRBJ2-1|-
ATSREGVVRGYNEQF
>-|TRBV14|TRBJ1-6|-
ASSQEFRNSPLH
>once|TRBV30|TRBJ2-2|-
AWSRGNTGELF
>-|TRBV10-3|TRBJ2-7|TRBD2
AIRGSGGEAYEQY
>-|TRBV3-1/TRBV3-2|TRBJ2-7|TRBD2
ASSHRGRGQNEQY
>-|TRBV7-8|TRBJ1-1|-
ASSLRQLNTEAF
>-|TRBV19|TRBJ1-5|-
ARGGREDQPQH
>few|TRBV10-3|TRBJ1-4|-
AISESDNLF
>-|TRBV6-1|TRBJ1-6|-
ASSEQGGDSPLH
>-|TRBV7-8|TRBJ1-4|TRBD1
ASSLQGDGTNEKLF
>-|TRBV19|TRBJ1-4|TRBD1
ASSHGTGGLGNEKLF
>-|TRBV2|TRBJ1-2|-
ASYKSRGYYGYT
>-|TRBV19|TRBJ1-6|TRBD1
ASSLQGANSPLH
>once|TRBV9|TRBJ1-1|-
ASSVSGYTEAF
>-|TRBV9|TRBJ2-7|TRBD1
ASSGTGGYEQY
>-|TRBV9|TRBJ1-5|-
ASSKDGGSNQPQH
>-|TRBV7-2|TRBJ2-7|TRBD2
ASSALAGERYEQY
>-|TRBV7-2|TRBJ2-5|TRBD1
ASVPLGTDKETQY
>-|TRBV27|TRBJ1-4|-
ASSPGGLVGDKLF
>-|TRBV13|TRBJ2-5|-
ASSSWTGNRETQY
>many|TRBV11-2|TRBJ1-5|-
ASSRSPGRDNRPQH